This TCR beta chain was sequenced in a study of blood T cell repertoires in COVID-19. Produced via immunoSEQ multiplex PCR; TCRdb's table is partial and in-frame only. Among about 200,000 clones listed, 86% were seen once. Germline V CDR1 and CDR2: SGHAT, FQNNGV. Trimming pared 1 base from V and 2 bases from J, leaving 9 bases between. CDR3 length equals 14 residues. The specimen was PBMCs or T cells enriched from blood (not recorded which). The source is a woman aged 25-40 years who had been exposed to COVID-19. The V gene is TRBV11-2, the J gene TRBJ2-7, with a possible D match to TRBD2 (5 bases). This CDR3 is CASSLGGYPYEQYF. In DNA, the CDR3 is TGTGCCAGCAGCTTAGGAGGGTACCCCTACGAGCAGTACTTC.